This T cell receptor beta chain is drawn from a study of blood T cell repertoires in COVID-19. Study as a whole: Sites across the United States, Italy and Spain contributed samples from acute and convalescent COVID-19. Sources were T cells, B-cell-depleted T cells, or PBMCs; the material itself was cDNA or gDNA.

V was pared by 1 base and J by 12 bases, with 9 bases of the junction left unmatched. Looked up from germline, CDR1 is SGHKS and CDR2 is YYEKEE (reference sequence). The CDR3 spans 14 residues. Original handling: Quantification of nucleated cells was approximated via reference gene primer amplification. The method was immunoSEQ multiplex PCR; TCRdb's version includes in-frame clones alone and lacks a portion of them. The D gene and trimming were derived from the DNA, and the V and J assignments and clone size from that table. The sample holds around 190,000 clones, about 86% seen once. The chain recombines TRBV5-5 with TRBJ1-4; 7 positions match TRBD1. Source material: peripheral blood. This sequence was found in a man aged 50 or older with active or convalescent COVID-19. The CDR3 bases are TGTGCCAGCAGCTTGCTCCGGGACAGTACTGAACTGTTTTTT. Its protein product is CASSLLRDSTELFF.